This T cell receptor beta chain was found in a study of blood T cell repertoires in COVID-19. At the level of the study: The United States, Italy and Spain supplied acute and convalescent COVID-19 samples. PBMCs, B-cell-depleted T cells, or T cells were the source of the cDNA or gDNA that made up the material.

The Seattle patients, enrolled during active infection, were followed longitudinally. V lost 6 bases and J lost 10, with 25 bases in between. In germline, CDR1 is MNHEY, CDR2 SVGEGT. This CDR3 spans 16 amino acids. Clones were read by immunoSEQ multiplex PCR, and TCRdb kept only the in-frame ones, dropping some. The sample lists around 60,000 clones; around 83% were seen once. What was sequenced was peripheral blood. V is TRBV6-2 or TRBV6-3 and J is TRBJ2-1, with D possibly being TRBD2 (7 bases). This receptor was taken from a man aged 50 or older with COVID-19, enrolled during active disease. DNA for the CDR3: TGTGCCAGCAGCGCACGTAGGGGGGGAGCGGGAAAGGAGCAGTTCTTC. Protein product: CASSARRGGAGKEQFF.